This T cell receptor (beta chain) stems from a study of blood T cell repertoires in COVID-19. There are a few counts of this clone. CDR3 size: 16 residues. V gave up 5 bases and J gave up 5 bases; unmatched junction bases: 9. The germline CDR1 and CDR2 sequences are SEHNR and FQNEAQ (reference sequence). Generated by immunoSEQ multiplex PCR, the TCRdb table keeps only in-frame clones and is missing some. The profile shows some 450,000 clones, approximately 90% of them singletons. This receptor was identified in a woman between 50 and 59 years old with COVID-19, enrolled during active disease. The rearrangement links TRBV7-9 to TRBJ2-3; 11 bases match TRBD2. What was sequenced was peripheral blood. The CDR3 bases are TGTGCCAGCAGCCCCTTAGCGGGGGGGCCTGGAGATACGCAGTATTTT. Translating it yields CASSPLAGGPGDTQYF.